The source of this T cell receptor beta chain is a study of shared clonotypes between healthy human individuals. Study context: Two female and a few male donors aged 18 to 49 were enrolled. The study's findings and limits: Sequencing depth was expected to affect clonotype sharing among donors. Sampling included only blood; tissue repertoires likely differ.

Worth noting for this clone: The antigen is not known.

Per the authors' pipeline: Filtering differed for immunoSEQ, which gave only junction sequences without quality scores. Assay: immunoSEQ multiplex PCR; the TCRdb copy retains only in-frame clones and omits some. That table supplies the V and J calls and clone size; D and trimming were determined from the DNA. Of some 2,400,000 clones in the sample, approximately 94% were seen once. The CDR3 has 14 residues. CDR1 and CDR2 (germline): SEHNR, FQNEAQ (reference sequence). V gave up 3 bases and J gave up 1 base, with 9 bases separating them. This receptor was identified in a man aged 18 to 35 in good health. The chain joins TRBV7-9 to TRBJ1-1; D might be TRBD1 (6 bases). Sequenced sample: naive CD4+ T cells sorted from blood. Subset defined: CD45RA+ positively selected. The CDR3 reads CASSFEGGNTEAFF. Written as DNA, the CDR3 is TGTGCCAGCAGCTTTGAGGGGGGGAACACTGAAGCTTTCTTT.